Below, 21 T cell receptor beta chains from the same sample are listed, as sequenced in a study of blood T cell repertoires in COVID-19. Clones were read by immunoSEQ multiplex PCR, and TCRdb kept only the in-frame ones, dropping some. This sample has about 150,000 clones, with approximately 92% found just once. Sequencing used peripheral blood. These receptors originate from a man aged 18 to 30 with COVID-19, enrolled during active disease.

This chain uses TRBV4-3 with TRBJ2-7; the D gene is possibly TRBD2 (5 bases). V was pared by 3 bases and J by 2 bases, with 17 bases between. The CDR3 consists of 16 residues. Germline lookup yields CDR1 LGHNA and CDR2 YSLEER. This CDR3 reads CASSQSGKGYTYEQYF. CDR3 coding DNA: TGCGCCAGCAGCCAGTCCGGGAAGGGCTATACCTACGAGCAGTACTTC.

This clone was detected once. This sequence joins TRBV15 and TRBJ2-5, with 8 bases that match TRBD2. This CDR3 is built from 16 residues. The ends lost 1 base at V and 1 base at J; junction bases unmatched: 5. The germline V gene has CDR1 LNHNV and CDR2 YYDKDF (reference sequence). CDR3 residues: CATSRVPSGRQETQYF. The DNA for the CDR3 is TGTGCCACCAGCAGAGTGCCTAGCGGGCGCCAAGAGACCCAGTACTTC.

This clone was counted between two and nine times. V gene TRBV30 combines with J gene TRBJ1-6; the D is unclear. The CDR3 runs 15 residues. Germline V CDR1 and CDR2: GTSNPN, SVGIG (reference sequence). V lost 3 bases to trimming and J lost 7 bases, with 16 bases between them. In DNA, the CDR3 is TGTGCCTGGAGGGCTAAGGCAAGCGGGAATTCACCCCTCCACTTT. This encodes CAWRAKASGNSPLHF.

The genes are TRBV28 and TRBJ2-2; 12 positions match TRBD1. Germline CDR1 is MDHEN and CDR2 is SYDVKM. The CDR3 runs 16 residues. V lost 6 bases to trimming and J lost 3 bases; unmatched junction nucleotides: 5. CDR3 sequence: CASSLRDRGHTGELFF. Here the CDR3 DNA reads TGTGCCAGCAGCCTTCGGGACAGGGGGCACACCGGGGAGCTGTTTTTT.

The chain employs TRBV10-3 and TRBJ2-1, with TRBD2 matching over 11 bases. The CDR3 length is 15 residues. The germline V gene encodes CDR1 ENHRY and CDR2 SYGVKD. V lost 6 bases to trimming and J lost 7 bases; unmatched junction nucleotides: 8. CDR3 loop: CAIRRPSGRWNEQFF. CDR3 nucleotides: TGTGCCATCAGACGACCTAGCGGGAGGTGGAATGAGCAGTTCTTC.

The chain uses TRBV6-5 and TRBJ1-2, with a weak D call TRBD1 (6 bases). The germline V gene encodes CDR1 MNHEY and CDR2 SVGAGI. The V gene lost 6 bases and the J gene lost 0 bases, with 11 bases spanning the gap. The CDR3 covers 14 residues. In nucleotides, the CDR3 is TGTGCCAGCAGCTCGGGACATTCTAACTATGGCTACACCTTC. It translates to CASSSGHSNYGYTF.

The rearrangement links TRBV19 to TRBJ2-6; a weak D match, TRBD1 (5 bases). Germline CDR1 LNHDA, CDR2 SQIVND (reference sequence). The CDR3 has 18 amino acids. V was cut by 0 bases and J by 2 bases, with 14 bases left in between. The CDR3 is CASSIDAGIRTGANVLTF. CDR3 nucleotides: TGTGCCAGTAGTATAGATGCAGGGATCAGAACTGGGGCCAACGTCCTGACTTTC.

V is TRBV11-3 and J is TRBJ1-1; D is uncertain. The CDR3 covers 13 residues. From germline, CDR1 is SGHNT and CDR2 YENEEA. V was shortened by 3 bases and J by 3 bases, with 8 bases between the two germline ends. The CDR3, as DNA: TGTGCCAGCAGCTTGTGGCGGCACACTGAAGCTTTCTTT. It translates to CASSLWRHTEAFF.

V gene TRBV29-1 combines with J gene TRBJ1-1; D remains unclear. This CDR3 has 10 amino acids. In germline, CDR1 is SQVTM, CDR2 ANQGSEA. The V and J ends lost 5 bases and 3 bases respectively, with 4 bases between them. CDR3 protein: CSVRDTEAFF. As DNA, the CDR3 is TGCAGCGTTCGGGACACTGAAGCTTTCTTT.

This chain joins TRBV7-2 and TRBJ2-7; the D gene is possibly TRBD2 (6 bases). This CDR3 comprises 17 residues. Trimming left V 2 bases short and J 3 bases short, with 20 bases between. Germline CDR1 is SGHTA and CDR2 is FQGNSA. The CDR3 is CASSLRGQEGVLYEQYF. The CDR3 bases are TGTGCCAGCAGCTTAAGGGGTCAGGAGGGAGTTCTCTACGAGCAGTACTTC.

CDR3 region: CASSPPVAGENNEQFF. CDR3 nucleotides: TGTGCCAGCAGCCCCCCCGTAGCGGGAGAAAACAATGAGCAGTTCTTC. This chain links TRBV5-4 with TRBJ2-1; 9 nucleotides match TRBD2. Germline CDR1 reads SGHNT; CDR2 reads YYREEE (reference sequence). V lost 4 bases, J lost 5 bases, and 10 bases stayed unmatched. The CDR3 runs to 16 residues.

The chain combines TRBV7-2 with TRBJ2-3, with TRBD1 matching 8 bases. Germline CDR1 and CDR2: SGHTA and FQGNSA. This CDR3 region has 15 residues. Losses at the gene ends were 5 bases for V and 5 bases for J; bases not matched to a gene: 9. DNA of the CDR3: TGTGCCAGCAGCCCCAGACAGGGGCTGAGAGATACGCAGTATTTT. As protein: CASSPRQGLRDTQYF.

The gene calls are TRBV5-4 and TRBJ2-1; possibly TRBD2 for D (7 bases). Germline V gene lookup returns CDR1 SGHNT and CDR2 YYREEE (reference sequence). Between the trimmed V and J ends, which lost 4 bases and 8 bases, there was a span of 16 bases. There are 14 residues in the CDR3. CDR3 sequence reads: CASSLGGVVDEQFF. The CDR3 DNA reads TGTGCCAGCAGCCTAGGGGGGGTGGTGGATGAGCAGTTCTTC.

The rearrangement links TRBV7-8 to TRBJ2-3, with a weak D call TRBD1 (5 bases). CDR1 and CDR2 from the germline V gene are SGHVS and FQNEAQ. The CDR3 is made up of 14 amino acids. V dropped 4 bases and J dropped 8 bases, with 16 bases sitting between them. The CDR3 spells CASSSRVQGATQYF. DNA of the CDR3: TGTGCCAGCAGCTCCAGGGTCCAAGGGGCTACGCAGTATTTT.

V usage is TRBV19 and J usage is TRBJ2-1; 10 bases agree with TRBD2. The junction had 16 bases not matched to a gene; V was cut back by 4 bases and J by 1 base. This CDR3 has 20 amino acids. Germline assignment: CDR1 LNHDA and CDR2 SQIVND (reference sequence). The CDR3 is CASSTNTGLAGAISYNEQFF. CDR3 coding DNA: TGTGCCAGTAGTACCAACACTGGCCTAGCGGGAGCGATTTCCTACAATGAGCAGTTCTTC.

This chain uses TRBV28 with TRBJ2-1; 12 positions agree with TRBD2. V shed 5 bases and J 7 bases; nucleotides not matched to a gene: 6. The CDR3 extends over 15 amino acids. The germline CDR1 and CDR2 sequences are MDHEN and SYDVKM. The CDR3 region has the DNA TGTGCCAGCAGTAAGACTAGCGGGAGCCTAAATGAGCAGTTCTTC. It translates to CASSKTSGSLNEQFF. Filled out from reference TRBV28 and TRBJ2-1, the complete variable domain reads DVKVTQSSRYLVKRTGEKVFLECVQDMDHENMFWYRQDPGLGLRLIYFSYDVKMKEKGDIPEGYSVSREKKERFSLILESASTNQTSMYLCASSKTSGSLNEQFFGPGTRLTVL.

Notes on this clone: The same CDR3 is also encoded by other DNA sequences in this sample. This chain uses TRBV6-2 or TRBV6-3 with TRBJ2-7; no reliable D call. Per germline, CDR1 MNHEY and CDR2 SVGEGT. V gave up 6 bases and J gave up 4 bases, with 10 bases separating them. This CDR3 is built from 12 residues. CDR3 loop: CASSPSGYEQYF. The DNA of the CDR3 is TGTGCCAGCAGCCCCTCGGGTTACGAGCAGTACTTC.

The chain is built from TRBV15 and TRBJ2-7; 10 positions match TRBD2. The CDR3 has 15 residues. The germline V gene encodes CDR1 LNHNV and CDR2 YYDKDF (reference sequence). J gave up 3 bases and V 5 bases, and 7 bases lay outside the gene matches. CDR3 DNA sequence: TGTGCCACCAGCCCCGAGGCTAGCGGGAGCTACGAGCAGTACTTC. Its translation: CATSPEASGSYEQYF.

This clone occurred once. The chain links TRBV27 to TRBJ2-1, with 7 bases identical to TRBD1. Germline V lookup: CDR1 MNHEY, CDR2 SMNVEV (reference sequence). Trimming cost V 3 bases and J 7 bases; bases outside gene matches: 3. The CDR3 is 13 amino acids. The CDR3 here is CASSLTGRNEQFF. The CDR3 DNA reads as TGTGCCAGCAGTTTGACAGGGCGGAATGAGCAGTTCTTC.

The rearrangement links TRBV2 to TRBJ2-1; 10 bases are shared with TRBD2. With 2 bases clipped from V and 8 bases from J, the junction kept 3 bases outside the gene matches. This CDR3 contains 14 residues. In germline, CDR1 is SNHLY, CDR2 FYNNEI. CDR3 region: CASSELAGEDEQFF. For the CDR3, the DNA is TGTGCCAGCAGTGAACTAGCGGGAGAAGATGAGCAGTTCTTC.

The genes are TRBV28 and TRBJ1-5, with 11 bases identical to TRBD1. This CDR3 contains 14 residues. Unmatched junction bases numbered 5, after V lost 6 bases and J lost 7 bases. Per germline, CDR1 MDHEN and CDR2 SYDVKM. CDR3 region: CASSLGTGGQPQHF. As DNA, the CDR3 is TGTGCCAGCAGCTTAGGGACAGGGGGACAGCCCCAGCATTTT.